This T cell receptor beta chain was identified during a study of OX40 agonist ivuxolimab in advanced cancers. Overall study results and limits: Normalized T-cell clonal expansion was also low in some nonresponders. Circulating CD4+ and CD8+ T cells showed clonal expansion by week 6 at 0.1 to 3.0 mg/kg. Relatively little clonal expansion, among the lowest observed, appeared in partial responders at 0.1-3.0 mg/kg.

For this clone: The target antigen is unknown.

The assay was immunoSEQ multiplex PCR, and TCRdb's table has in-frame clones only and misses some. The data show more than 45,000 clones, roughly 94% seen once. The CDR3 contains 16 residues. J was trimmed by 5 bases and V by 6 bases; bases with no gene match: 9. Germline CDR1 LGHNT, CDR2 FRNRAP. Here the sequenced sample was CD4+ or CD8+ T cells sorted from blood, taken in a trial of the OX40 agonist ivuxolimab. This rearrangement joins TRBV12-5 to TRBJ1-6; 8 bases align to TRBD1. The clonotype originates from an adult with an advanced solid tumor such as melanoma, head and neck, liver or kidney cancer. The chain's CDR3 is CASGTDRGLNNSPLHF. The DNA of the CDR3 is TGTGCTAGTGGAACCGACAGGGGATTGAATAATTCACCCCTCCACTTT.